The present entry profiles one T cell receptor beta chain with its context. Antigen: not known. The data are from a study of blood T cell dynamics during melanoma immunotherapy. Overall study findings and caveats: Unlike progressors, later disease-control patients had W3 repertoires gaining clonality or diversity.

Regarding time point: pre-treatment baseline. One draw preceded checkpoint blockade; another followed its first cycle at week 3. Patients had no prior systemic cancer treatment, immunosuppressants or other active cancers. DNA loading was fixed at about 340 ng for all bulk PBMC samples. The data were produced by immunoSEQ multiplex PCR, yet TCRdb's version contains in-frame clones alone and is incomplete. The table includes approximately 23,000 clones, over 85% detected once. The material was blood, obtained from a patient treated with checkpoint blockade. The sequence came from a human donor with melanoma.

This chain's CDR3 is CASSLTLSANEKLFF. The CDR3 DNA sequence: TGCGCCAGCAGCTTGACTCTCTCAGCTAATGAAAAACTGTTTTTT. The chain links TRBV5-1 to TRBJ1-4; D remains unclear. Germline-derived CDR1 and CDR2 are SGHRS and YFSETQ. V was cut by 1 base and J by 3 bases, with 10 bases left in between. This CDR3 has 15 residues.